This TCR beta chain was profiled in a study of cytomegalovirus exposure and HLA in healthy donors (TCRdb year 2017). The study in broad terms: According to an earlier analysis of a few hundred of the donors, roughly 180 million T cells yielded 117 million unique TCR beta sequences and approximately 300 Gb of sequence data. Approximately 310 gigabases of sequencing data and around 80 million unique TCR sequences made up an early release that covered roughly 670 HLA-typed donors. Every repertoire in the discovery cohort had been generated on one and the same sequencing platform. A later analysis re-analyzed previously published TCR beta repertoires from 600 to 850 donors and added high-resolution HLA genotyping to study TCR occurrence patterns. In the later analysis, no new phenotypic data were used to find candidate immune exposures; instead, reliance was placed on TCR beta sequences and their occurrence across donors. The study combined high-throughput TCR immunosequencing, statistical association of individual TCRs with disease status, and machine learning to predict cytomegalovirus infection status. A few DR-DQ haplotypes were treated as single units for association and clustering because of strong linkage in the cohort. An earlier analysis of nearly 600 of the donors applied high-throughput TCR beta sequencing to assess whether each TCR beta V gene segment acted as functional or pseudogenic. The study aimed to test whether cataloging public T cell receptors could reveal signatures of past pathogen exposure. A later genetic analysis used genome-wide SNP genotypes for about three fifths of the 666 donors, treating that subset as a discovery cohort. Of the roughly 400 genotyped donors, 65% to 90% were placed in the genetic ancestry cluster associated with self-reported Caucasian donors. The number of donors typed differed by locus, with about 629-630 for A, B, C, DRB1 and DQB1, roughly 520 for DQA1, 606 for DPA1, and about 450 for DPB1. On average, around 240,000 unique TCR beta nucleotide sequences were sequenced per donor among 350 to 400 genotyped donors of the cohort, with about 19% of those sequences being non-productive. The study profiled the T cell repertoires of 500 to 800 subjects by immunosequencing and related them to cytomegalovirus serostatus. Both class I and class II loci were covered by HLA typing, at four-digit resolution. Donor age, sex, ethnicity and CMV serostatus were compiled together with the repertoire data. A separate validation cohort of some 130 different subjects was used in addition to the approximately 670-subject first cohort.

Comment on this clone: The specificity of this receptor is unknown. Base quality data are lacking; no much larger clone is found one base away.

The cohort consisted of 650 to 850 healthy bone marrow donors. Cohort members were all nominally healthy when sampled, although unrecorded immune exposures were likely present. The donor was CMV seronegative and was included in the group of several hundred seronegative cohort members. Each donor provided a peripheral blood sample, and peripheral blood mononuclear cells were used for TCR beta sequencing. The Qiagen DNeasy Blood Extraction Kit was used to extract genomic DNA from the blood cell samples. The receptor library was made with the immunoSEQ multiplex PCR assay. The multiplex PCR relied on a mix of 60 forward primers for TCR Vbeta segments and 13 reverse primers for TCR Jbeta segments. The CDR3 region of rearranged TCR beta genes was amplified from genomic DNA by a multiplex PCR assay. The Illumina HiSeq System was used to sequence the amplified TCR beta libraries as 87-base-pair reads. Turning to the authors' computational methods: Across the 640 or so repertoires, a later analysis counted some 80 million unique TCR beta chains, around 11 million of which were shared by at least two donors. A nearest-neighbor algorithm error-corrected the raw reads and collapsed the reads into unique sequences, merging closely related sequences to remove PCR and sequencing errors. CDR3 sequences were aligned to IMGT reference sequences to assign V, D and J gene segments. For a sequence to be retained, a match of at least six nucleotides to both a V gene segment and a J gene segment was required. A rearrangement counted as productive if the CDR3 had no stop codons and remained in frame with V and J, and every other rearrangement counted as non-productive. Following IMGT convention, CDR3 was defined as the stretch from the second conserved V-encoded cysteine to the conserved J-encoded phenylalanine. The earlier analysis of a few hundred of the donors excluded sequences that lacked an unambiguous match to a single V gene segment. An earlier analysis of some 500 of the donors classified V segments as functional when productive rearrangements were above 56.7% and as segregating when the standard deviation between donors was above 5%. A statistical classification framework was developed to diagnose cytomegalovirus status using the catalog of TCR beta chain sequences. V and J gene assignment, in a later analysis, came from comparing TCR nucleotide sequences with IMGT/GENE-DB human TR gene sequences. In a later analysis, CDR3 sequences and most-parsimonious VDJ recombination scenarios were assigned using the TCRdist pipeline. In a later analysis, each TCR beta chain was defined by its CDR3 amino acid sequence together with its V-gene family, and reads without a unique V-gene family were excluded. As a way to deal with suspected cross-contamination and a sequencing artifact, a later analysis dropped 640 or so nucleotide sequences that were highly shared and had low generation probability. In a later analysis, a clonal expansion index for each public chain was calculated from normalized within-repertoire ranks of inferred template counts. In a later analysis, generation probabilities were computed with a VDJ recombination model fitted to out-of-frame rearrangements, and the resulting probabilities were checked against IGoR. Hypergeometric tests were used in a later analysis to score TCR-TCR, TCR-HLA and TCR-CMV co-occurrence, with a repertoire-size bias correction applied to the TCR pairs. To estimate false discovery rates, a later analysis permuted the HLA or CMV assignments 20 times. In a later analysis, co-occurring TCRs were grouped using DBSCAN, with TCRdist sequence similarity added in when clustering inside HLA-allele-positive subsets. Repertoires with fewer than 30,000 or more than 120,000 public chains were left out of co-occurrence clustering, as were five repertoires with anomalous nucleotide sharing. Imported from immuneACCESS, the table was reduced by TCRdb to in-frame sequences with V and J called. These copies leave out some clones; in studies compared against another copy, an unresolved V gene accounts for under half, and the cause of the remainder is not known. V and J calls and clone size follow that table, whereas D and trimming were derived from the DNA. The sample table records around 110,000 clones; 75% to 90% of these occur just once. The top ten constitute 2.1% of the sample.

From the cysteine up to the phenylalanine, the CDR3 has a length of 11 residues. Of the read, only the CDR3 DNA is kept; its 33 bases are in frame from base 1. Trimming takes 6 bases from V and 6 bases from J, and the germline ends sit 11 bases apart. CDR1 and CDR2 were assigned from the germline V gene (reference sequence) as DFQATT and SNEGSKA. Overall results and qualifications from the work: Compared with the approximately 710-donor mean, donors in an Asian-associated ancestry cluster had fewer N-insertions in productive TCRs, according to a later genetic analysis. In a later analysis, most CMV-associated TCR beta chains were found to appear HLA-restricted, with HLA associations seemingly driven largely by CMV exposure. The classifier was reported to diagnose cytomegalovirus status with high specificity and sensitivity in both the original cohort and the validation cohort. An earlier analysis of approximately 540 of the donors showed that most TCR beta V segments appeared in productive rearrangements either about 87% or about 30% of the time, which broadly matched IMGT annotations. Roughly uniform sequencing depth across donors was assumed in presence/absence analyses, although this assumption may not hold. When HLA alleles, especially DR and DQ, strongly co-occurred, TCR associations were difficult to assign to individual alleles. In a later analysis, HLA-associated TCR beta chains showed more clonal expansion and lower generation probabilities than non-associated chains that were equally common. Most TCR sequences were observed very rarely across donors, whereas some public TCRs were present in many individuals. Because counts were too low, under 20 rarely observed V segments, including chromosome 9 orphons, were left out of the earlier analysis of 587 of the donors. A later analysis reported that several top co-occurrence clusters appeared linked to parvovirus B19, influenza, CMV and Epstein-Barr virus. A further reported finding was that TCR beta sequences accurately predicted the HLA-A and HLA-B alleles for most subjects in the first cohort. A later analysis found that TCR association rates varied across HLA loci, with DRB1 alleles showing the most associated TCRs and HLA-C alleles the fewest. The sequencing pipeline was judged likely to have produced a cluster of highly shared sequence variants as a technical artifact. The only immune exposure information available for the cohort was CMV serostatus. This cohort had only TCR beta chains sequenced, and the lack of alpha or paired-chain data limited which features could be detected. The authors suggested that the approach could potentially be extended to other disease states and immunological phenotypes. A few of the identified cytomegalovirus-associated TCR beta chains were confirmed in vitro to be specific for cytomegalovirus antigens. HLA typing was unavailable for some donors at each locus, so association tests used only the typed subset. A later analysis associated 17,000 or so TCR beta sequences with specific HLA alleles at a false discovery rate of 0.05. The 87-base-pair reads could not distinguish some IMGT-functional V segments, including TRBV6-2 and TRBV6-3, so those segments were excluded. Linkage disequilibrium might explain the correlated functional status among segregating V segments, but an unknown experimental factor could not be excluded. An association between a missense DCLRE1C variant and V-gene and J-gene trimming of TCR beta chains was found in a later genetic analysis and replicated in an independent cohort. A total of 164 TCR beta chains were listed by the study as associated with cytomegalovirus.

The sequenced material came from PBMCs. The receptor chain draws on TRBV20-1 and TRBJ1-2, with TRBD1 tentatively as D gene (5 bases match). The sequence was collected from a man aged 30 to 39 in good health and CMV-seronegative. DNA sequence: TGCAGTGCCTGGAGGGGAGATGGCTACACCTTC. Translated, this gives CSAWRGDGYTF.